The 11 T cell receptor beta chains below were found in one sample sequenced in a study of T cells in Graves' hyperthyroidism and ophthalmopathy. TCR beta CDR3 region amplification was performed from RNA transcripts. During a first-round RT-PCR of the TCR CDR3, the HTBI primer set was used. TCRdb redid the calling of the multiplex PCR reads with MiXCR, one entry per CDR3 protein. The sample contains 700,000 or so distinct CDR3 sequences, roughly 14% of which appear only once. What was sequenced was blood. Source of these receptors: a woman in her 50s with Graves' ophthalmopathy.

This clonotype was seen only a few times. V is TRBV28 and J is TRBJ1-3; weak D call: TRBD1 (6 bases). With 6 bases removed from V and 8 bases from J, the gap between germline ends came to 17 bases. Germline CDR1 is MDHEN and CDR2 is SYDVKM. The CDR3 contains 14 residues. The DNA for the CDR3 is TGTGCCAGCAGAACGGGACATTTTTACGACACCATATATTTT. It specifies CASRTGHFYDTIYF. The whole variable domain, remainder taken from reference TRBV28 and TRBJ1-3, is DVKVTQSSRYLVKRTGEKVFLECVQDMDHENMFWYRQDPGLGLRLIYFSYDVKMKEKGDIPEGYSVSREKKERFSLILESASTNQTSMYLCASRTGHFYDTIYFGEGSWLTVV.

This clonotype was seen a few times. The CDR3: CASSPYSGRVYEQYF. The CDR3 DNA reads as TGTGCCAGCAGCCCGTATAGCGGGAGGGTCTACGAGCAGTACTTC. V gene TRBV7-2 combines with J gene TRBJ2-7; 11 bases are shared with TRBD2. V dropped 5 bases and J dropped 3; count of bases not matched to a gene: 6. Looked up from germline, CDR1 is SGHTA and CDR2 is FQGNSA. The CDR3 runs to 15 residues.

V gene TRBV6-1 combines with J gene TRBJ2-1; 12 bases line up with TRBD2. This CDR3 has 20 residues. Germline lookup yields CDR1 MNHNS and CDR2 SASEGT. After removal of 10 bases from V and 9 bases from J, the junction contained 28 bases not matched to a gene. The CDR3: CATFKTHQETSGSLRSEQFF. The DNA for the CDR3 is TGTGCCACCTTTAAGACCCACCAAGAGACTAGCGGGAGTTTACGAAGTGAGCAGTTCTTC.

This clonotype was seen repeatedly, ten times or more. V is TRBV10-3 and J is TRBJ2-3, with 9 bases lining up with TRBD1. This CDR3 contains 16 residues. Germline loops: CDR1 ENHRY, CDR2 SYGVKD. The V segment lost 6 bases and the J segment 5 bases; nucleotides outside the gene matches: 12. CDR3 in amino acids: CAIRTSTGGIGDTQYF. CDR3 coding DNA: TGTGCCATCAGGACTTCGACAGGGGGAATAGGAGATACGCAGTATTTT.

The chain uses TRBV19 and TRBJ2-5, with D tentatively TRBD2 (5 bases). The germline V gene encodes CDR1 LNHDA and CDR2 SQIVND (reference sequence). V dropped 2 bases and J dropped 7 bases, with 11 bases sitting between them. CDR3 length: 13 residues. The chain's CDR3 is CASSIPGIGTQYF. The CDR3 bases are TGTGCCAGTAGTATACCGGGGATCGGGACCCAGTACTTC.

This clonotype was seen repeatedly, ten times or more. The rearrangement uses TRBV7-3 and TRBJ2-7; D gene unclear. CDR3 length: 14 amino acids. Germline CDR1 is SGHTA and CDR2 is FQGTGA. Trimming removed 3 bases from V and 1 base from J, with 10 bases in between. This chain's CDR3 is CASSFGSSSYEQYF. CDR3 in DNA: TGTGCCAGCAGCTTCGGCTCCTCTTCCTACGAGCAGTACTTC. The whole variable domain, remainder taken from reference TRBV7-3 and TRBJ2-7, is GAGVSQTPSNKVTEKGKYVELRCDPISGHTALYWYRQSLGQGPEFLIYFQGTGAADDSGLPNDRFFAVRPEGSVSTLKIQRTERGDSAVYLCASSFGSSSYEQYFGPGTRLTVT.

This clonotype was seen ten or more times. The chain links TRBV30 to TRBJ1-1; 7 bases agree with TRBD1. CDR1 GTSNPN and CDR2 SVGIG come from the germline V gene (reference sequence). The V segment lost 3 bases and the J segment 4 bases; nucleotides outside the gene matches: 11. The CDR3 spans 15 residues. CDR3 sequence reads: CAWSALGQWVTEAFF. The DNA of the CDR3 is TGTGCCTGGAGCGCACTGGGACAGTGGGTCACTGAAGCTTTCTTT.

A few counts support this clonotype. The CDR3 region is CASSLRVGASNQPQHF. DNA of the CDR3: TGTGCCAGCTCACTTCGAGTAGGGGCAAGTAATCAGCCCCAGCATTTT. The rearrangement links TRBV18 to TRBJ1-5, with D perhaps matching TRBD1 (5 bases). Germline CDR1 KGHSH, CDR2 LQKENI. With 4 bases removed from V and 4 bases from J, the gap between germline ends came to 17 bases. The CDR3 is made up of 16 amino acids.

This clonotype was seen repeatedly, ten times or more. This chain uses TRBV7-9 with TRBJ2-5; D might be TRBD2 (6 bases). The germline V gene encodes CDR1 SEHNR and CDR2 FQNEAQ (reference sequence). Trimming took 5 bases from V and 5 from J, leaving 15 bases between them. The length of the CDR3 is 14 residues. CDR3 protein: CASSARLGRETQYF. CDR3 nucleotide sequence: TGTGCCAGCAGCGCTCGACTAGGACGGGAGACCCAGTACTTC.

This clonotype occurred many times. The chain has TRBV7-9 and TRBJ2-3; 10 bases align to TRBD2. The ends lost 7 bases at V and 0 bases at J; junction bases unmatched: 7. CDR3 length: 16 amino acids. CDR1 and CDR2 from the germline V gene are SEHNR and FQNEAQ (reference sequence). The CDR3 is CASTDLAGASTDTQYF. CDR3 coding DNA: TGTGCCAGCACTGACCTAGCGGGAGCTAGCACAGATACGCAGTATTTT.

This clonotype has a count of ten or more. The chain couples TRBV12-3 or TRBV12-4 to TRBJ2-1; D ambiguous. V lost 3 bases and J lost 10, with 13 bases in between. The CDR3 has 13 residues. The CDR3 protein is CASSFFLGSEQFF. The DNA for the CDR3 is TGTGCCAGCAGTTTCTTCCTAGGTAGCGAGCAGTTCTTC.